What follows is one TCR beta chain and its context. Its antigen is unknown. The data were taken from a study of CD8 T cells in ankylosing spondylitis. V lost 1 base, J lost 2 bases, and 14 bases lay in between. Per germline, CDR1 LGHDT and CDR2 YNNKEL (reference sequence). The CDR3 totals 17 residues. Broader study findings: Those disease-linked clones were CD8+; they were also relatively rare in peripheral blood. In synovial fluid and blood from reactive arthritis, some motif variants were previously reported. What seemed typical of ankylosing spondylitis blood was a TCR beta motif built from several highly homologous variants.

With molecular barcodes, quantitative 5'-RACE was used to make the TCR beta libraries. TCRdb ran MiXCR on the 5' RACE reads and lists one entry per CDR3 protein. The sample includes 100,000 to 150,000 distinct CDR3 sequences, about a sixth of them seen just once. This rearrangement joins TRBV3-1 to TRBJ2-2, with a weak D call TRBD1 (6 bases). Sample: blood, either unsorted or a sorted T cell fraction (not recorded which). This clonotype originated in a male donor with ankylosing spondylitis. CDR3 in amino acids: CASSQGVGTPNTGELFF. The CDR3 DNA reads as TGTGCCAGCAGCCAAGGGGTAGGGACACCCAACACCGGGGAGCTGTTTTTT.